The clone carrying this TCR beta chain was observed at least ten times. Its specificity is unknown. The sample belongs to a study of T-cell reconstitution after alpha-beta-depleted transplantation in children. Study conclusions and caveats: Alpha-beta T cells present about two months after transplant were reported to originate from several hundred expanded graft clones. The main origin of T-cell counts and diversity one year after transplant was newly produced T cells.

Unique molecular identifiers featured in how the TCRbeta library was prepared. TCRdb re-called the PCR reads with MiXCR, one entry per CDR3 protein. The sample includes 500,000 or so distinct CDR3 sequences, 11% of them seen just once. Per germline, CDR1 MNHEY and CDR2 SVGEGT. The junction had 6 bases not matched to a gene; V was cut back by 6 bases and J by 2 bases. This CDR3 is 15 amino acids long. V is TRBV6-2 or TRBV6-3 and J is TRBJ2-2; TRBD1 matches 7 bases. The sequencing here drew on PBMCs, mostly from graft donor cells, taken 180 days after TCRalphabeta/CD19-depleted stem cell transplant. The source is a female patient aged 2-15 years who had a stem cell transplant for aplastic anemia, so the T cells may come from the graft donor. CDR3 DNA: TGTGCCAGCAGCCCGGACAGGTTTAACACCGGGGAGCTGTTTTTT. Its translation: CASSPDRFNTGELFF.